Each of the 20 T cell receptor beta chains below was sequenced from the same sample in a study of technical replicates of blood from a few donors (TCRdb year 2017). The method behind the library was the immunoSEQ multiplex PCR assay. TCRdb limited this immuneACCESS table to in-frame rearrangements with V and J called. A share of clones is missing; checked studies link under half to unresolved V genes, and the rest is unexplained. This sample is represented by roughly 72,000 clones; nearly 95% of them were singletons. Around 0.37% of the sample is held by the ten biggest clonotypes. Material for sequencing was T cells isolated from PBMCs. The receptor source for this set is a human donor in good health.

V usage is TRBV4-3 and J usage is TRBJ2-5; 12 nucleotides agree with TRBD1. Trimming at V came to 0 bases and at J to 5 bases, leaving 7 bases not matched to a gene. Germline V gives CDR1 LGHNA, CDR2 YSLEER. CDR3 length equals 17 residues. CDR3 coding DNA: TGCGCCAGCAGCCAAGAATTAGGGGACAGGGGGCTTGAGACCCAGTACTTC. Translated, it gives CASSQELGDRGLETQYF.

V is TRBV7-2 and J is TRBJ2-1; TRBD2 aligns across 7 bases. CDR3 length equals 17 residues. V was clipped by 4 bases and J by 5 bases; unmatched bases: 14. In germline, CDR1 is SGHTA, CDR2 FQGNSA. The CDR3 loop is CASSYLGRGRSDNEQFF. The CDR3 region has the DNA TGTGCCAGCAGCTATCTAGGACGCGGGAGAAGCGACAATGAGCAGTTCTTC.

This chain joins TRBV4-2 and TRBJ2-1; tentatively, D is TRBD2 (5 bases). The V gene's germline CDR1 is LGHNA and CDR2 YNFKEQ. CDR3 length: 17 residues. V lost 1 base to trimming and J lost 2 bases, with 15 bases between them. The CDR3 sequence is CASSQGPGGLTYNEQFF. For the CDR3, the DNA is TGTGCCAGCAGCCAAGGTCCTGGCGGACTGACCTACAATGAGCAGTTCTTC.

This clone occurred once. This rearrangement joins TRBV9 to TRBJ2-1; 7 bases agree with TRBD1. Trimming removed 4 bases from V and 6 bases from J; junction bases left unmatched: 7. Germline V lookup: CDR1 SGDLS, CDR2 YYNGEE. This CDR3 has 14 residues. CDR3 sequence reads: CASSPQGDVNEQFF. The CDR3 nucleotides read TGTGCCAGCAGCCCTCAGGGGGATGTCAATGAGCAGTTCTTC. Filled out from reference TRBV9 and TRBJ2-1, the complete variable domain reads DSGVTQTPKHLITATGQRVTLRCSPRSGDLSVYWYQQSLDQGLQFLIQYYNGEERAKGNILERFSAQQFPDLHSELNLSSLELGDSALYFCASSPQGDVNEQFFGPGTRLTVL.

The chain combines TRBV7-2 with TRBJ2-3, with D unclear. The CDR3 loop spans 15 amino acids. CDR1 is SGHTA and CDR2 is FQGNSA in the germline V gene. V was trimmed by 0 bases and J by 2 bases, leaving 9 bases between them. The CDR3 nucleotides are TGTGCCAGCAGCTTAGCTGTGTGGCTCACAGATACGCAGTATTTT. It is translated as CASSLAVWLTDTQYF.

This chain links TRBV9 with TRBJ2-2; no firm D call. V was clipped by 9 bases and J by 7 bases, with 13 bases between them. CDR3 size: 12 residues. The germline V gene has CDR1 SGDLS and CDR2 YYNGEE. The CDR3 DNA is TGTGCCAAAAGAAGTAGTGGCGGGGAGCTGTTTTTT. Translated, it gives CAKRSSGGELFF.

The chain joins TRBV5-1 to TRBJ1-1; 8 nucleotides line up with TRBD1. The CDR3 sequence is 14 residues long. V was pared by 0 bases and J by 5 bases, with 3 bases of the junction left unmatched. Germline CDR1 and CDR2: SGHRS and YFSETQ. The CDR3 sequence is CASSLGQGITEAFF. The CDR3 DNA is TGCGCCAGCAGCTTGGGACAGGGGATAACTGAAGCTTTCTTT.

CDR3 nucleotides: TGCGCCAGCAGCCGCGAACTAGCGGGAGTCGTAGAGACCCAGTACTTC. This sequence encodes CASSRELAGVVETQYF. The chain has TRBV4-1 and TRBJ2-5, with 11 bases that match TRBD2. The CDR3 consists of 16 residues. Germline CDR1 is MGHRA and CDR2 is YSYEKL. The ends lost 4 bases at V and 4 bases at J; junction bases unmatched: 8.

The V and J genes are TRBV9 and TRBJ2-1; 7 nucleotides line up with TRBD2. Germline CDR1 is SGDLS and CDR2 is YYNGEE. The CDR3 runs 17 residues. Trimming removed 4 bases from V and 0 bases from J; junction bases left unmatched: 10. The CDR3, as DNA: TGTGCCAGCAGCCCCCGACGGGGGGAGAGCTCCTACAATGAGCAGTTCTTC. Protein sequence: CASSPRRGESSYNEQFF.

The rearrangement joins TRBV13 to TRBJ2-3; 10 nucleotides agree with TRBD2. This CDR3 is built from 14 residues. V lost 6 bases, J lost 6 bases, and 6 bases stayed unmatched. Germline V gene lookup returns CDR1 PRHDT and CDR2 FYEKMQ (reference sequence). The CDR3 nucleotides read TGTGCCAGCAGGCTAGCGGGAGTACGGGATACGCAGTATTTT. Its translation: CASRLAGVRDTQYF.

The rearrangement uses TRBV27 and TRBJ1-2; the match to TRBD1 covers 8 bases. CDR3 length equals 13 residues. Germline V gene sequence: CDR1 MNHEY, CDR2 SMNVEV (reference sequence). Trimming cost V 4 bases and J 6 bases; bases outside gene matches: 4. CDR3 sequence reads: CASSSDRGNGYTF. In nucleotides, the CDR3 is TGTGCCAGCAGTTCCGACAGGGGTAATGGCTACACCTTC.

CDR3 bases: TGCGCCAGCAGCTTCGGACTAGCGGGAGGTTACGATACGCAGTATTTT. Its protein product is CASSFGLAGGYDTQYF. The chain couples TRBV10-1 to TRBJ2-3; 14 nucleotides match TRBD2. The CDR3 covers 16 residues. Germline lookup yields CDR1 WNHNN and CDR2 SYGVQD (reference sequence). Trimming cost V 6 bases and J 6 bases; bases outside gene matches: 8.

V and J are TRBV11-3 and TRBJ2-3; 8 nucleotides line up with TRBD2. The CDR3 loop spans 15 amino acids. The germline gives CDR1 SGHNT, CDR2 YENEEA. V lost 3 bases, J lost 0 bases, and 2 bases stayed unmatched. The CDR3 loop is CASSFSGMSTDTQYF. In DNA form, the CDR3 reads TGTGCCAGCAGCTTTAGCGGGATGAGCACAGATACGCAGTATTTT.

This chain connects TRBV4-2 to TRBJ2-7; D possibly corresponds to TRBD2 (5 bases). Germline V lookup: CDR1 LGHNA, CDR2 YNFKEQ. The V and J ends lost 0 bases and 5 bases respectively, with 14 bases between them. The CDR3 has 15 residues. CDR3 in amino acids: CASSQDALMEDEQYF. CDR3 coding DNA: TGTGCCAGCAGCCAAGATGCCCTGATGGAGGACGAGCAGTACTTC.

The chain is built from TRBV11-2 and TRBJ2-5; 7 bases map to TRBD2. The CDR3 contains 14 residues. V shed 3 bases and J 2 bases; nucleotides not matched to a gene: 3. Germline CDR1 is SGHAT and CDR2 is FQNNGV. CDR3 loop: CASSLGGGQETQYF. CDR3 DNA sequence: TGTGCCAGCAGCTTGGGGGGAGGGCAAGAGACCCAGTACTTC.

V is TRBV7-9 and J is TRBJ2-7; D perhaps matches TRBD2 (6 bases). Germline V gives CDR1 SEHNR, CDR2 FQNEAQ (reference sequence). The CDR3 is 13 residues long. Trimming cost V 5 bases and J 1 base, with 9 bases left between them. The CDR3 DNA follows: TGTGCCAGCAGCCGGAGGGAATCCTACGAGCAGTACTTC. Its translation is CASSRRESYEQYF.

In this sample, this clone turned up once. The V call is TRBV9, the J call TRBJ2-3, with D possibly matching TRBD1 (6 bases). The germline V gene encodes CDR1 SGDLS and CDR2 YYNGEE. V was cut by 4 bases and J by 4 bases, with 16 bases left in between. This CDR3 has 15 residues. CDR3 in amino acids: CASSTMRGWADTQYF. The DNA of the CDR3 is TGTGCCAGCAGCACAATGAGGGGGTGGGCAGATACGCAGTATTTT.

The count of this clone is one. This chain links TRBV6-5 with TRBJ2-4, with D possibly matching TRBD1 (5 bases). This CDR3 has 13 amino acids. Trimming took off 0 bases at V and 8 bases at J, with 8 bases between the two ends. CDR1 and CDR2 from the germline V gene are MNHEY and SVGAGI. The CDR3, as DNA: TGTGCCAGCAGTTACTCAGGGGTGGACATTCAGTACTTC. This encodes CASSYSGVDIQYF.

V gene TRBV7-9 combines with J gene TRBJ1-5; D is possibly TRBD1 (5 bases). The length of the CDR3 is 14 residues. V lost 3 bases and J lost 3, with 9 bases in between. Germline V gene lookup returns CDR1 SEHNR and CDR2 FQNEAQ (reference sequence). CDR3 in amino acids: CASSFRGNNQPQHF. For the CDR3, the DNA is TGTGCCAGCAGCTTTCGGGGGAACAATCAGCCCCAGCATTTT.

This chain links TRBV9 with TRBJ1-2; D is uncertain. Trimming removed 3 bases at V and 1 base at J, with 16 bases between. The CDR3 consists of 16 residues. Germline-derived CDR1 and CDR2 are SGDLS and YYNGEE. The CDR3 DNA follows: TGTGCCAGCAGCGACGACCGGACTTACGATAACTATGGCTACACCTTC. Its translation is CASSDDRTYDNYGYTF.